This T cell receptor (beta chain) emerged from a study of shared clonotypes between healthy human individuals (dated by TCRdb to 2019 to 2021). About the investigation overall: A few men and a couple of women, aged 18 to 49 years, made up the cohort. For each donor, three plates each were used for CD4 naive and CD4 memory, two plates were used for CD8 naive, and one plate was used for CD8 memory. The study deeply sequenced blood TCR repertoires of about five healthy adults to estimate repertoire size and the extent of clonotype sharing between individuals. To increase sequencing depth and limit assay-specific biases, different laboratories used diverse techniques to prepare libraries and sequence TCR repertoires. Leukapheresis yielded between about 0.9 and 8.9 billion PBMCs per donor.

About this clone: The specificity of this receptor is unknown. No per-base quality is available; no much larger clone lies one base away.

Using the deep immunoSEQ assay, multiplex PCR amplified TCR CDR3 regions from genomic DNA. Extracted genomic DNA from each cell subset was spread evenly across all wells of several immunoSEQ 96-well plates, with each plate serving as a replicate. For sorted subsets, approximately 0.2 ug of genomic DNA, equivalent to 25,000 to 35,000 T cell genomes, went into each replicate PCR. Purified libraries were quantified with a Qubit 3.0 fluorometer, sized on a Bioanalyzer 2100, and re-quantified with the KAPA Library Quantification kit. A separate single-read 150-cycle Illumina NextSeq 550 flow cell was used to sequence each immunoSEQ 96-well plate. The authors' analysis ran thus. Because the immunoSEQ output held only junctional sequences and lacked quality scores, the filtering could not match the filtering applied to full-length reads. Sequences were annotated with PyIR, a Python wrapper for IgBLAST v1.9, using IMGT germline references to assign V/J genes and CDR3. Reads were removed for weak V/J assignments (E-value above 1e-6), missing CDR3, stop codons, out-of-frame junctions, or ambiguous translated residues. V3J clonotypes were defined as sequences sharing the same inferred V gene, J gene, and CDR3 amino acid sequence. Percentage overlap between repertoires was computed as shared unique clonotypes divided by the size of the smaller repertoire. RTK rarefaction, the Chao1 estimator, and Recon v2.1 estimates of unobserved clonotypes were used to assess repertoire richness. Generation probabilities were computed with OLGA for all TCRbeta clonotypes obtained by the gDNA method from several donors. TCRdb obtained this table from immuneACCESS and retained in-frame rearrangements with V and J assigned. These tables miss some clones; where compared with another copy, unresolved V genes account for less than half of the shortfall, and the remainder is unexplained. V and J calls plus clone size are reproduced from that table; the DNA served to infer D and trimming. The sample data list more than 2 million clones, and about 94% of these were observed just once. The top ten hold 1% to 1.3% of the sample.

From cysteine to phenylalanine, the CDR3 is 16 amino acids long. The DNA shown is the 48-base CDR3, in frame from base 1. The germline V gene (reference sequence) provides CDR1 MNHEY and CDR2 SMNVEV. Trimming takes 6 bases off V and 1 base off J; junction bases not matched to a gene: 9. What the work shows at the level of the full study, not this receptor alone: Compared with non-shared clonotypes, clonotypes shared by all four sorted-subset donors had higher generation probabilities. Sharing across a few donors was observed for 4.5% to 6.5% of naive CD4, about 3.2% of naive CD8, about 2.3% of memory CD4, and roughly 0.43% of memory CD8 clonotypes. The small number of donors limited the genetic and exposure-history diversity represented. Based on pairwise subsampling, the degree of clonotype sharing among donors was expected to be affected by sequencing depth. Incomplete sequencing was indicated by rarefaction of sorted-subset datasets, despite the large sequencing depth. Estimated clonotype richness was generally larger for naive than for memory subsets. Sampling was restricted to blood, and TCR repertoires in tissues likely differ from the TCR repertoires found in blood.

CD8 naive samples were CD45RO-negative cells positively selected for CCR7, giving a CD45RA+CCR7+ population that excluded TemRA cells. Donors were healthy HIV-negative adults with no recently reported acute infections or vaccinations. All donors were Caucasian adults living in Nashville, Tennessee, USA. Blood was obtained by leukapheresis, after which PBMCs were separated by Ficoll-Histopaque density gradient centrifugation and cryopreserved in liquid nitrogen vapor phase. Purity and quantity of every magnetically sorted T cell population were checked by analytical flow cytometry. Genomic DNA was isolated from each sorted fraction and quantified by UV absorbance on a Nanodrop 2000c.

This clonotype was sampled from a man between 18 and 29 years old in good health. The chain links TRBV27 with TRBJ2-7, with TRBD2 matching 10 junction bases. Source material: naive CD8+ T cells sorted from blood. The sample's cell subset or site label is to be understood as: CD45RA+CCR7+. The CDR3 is CASSPWGSGRSYEQYF. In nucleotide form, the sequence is TGTGCCAGCAGCCCGTGGGGTAGCGGGAGGTCCTACGAGCAGTACTTC.